These T cell receptor beta chains were read from a single sample in a study of cytomegalovirus exposure and HLA in healthy donors. Libraries were prepared by immunoSEQ multiplex PCR; TCRdb keeps only in-frame clonotypes and omits some of them. This table lists 150,000 to 200,000 clones. Sequencing was performed on PBMCs. All receptors come from an older woman in good health and CMV-seronegative. The CDR3 runs from the conserved cysteine through the conserved F or W. The D gene is left open where the match is weak.

NA	TRBV5-1	TRBJ2-7	CASSFAGENEQYF	TGCGCCAGTAGCTTTGCAGGTGAGAACGAGCAGTACTTC
NA	TRBV4-1	TRBJ1-2	CASSSNHGANYGYTF	TGCGCCAGCAGCTCCAACCACGGTGCTAACTATGGCTACACCTTC
NA	TRBV5-1	TRBJ1-1	CASSSVIGNTEAFF	TGCGCCAGCAGCTCGGTAATCGGGAACACTGAAGCTTTCTTT
NA	TRBV7-6	TRBJ1-1	CASSLVAGLLPGGGTEAFF	TGTGCCAGCAGCTTAGTCGCAGGGTTGCTCCCTGGGGGAGGCACTGAAGCTTTCTTT
TRBD1	TRBV6-4	TRBJ1-2	CASTKRQGYGYTF	TGTGCCAGCACTAAAAGACAGGGCTATGGCTACACCTTC
NA	TRBV21-1	TRBJ2-1	CASRDRGWCFNEQFF	TGTGCCAGCCGGGACAGGGGATGGTGTTTCAATGAGCAGTTCTTC
TRBD2	TRBV7-2	TRBJ2-7	CASSFLGGGGTYEQYF	TGTGCCAGCAGCTTCCTGGGCGGGGGGGGTACCTACGAGCAGTACTTC
NA	TRBV27	TRBJ1-1	CASSLSLRTEAFF	TGTGCCAGCAGTTTAAGCCTGAGAACTGAAGCTTTCTTT
NA	TRBV14	TRBJ2-5	CASSQRTAAGTQYF	TGTGCCAGCAGCCAACGGACTGCCGCGGGGACCCAGTACTTC
TRBD1	TRBV7-2	TRBJ1-1	CASSLGGTDTEAFF	TGTGCCAGCAGCTTAGGGGGGACAGACACTGAAGCTTTCTTT
TRBD1	TRBV9	TRBJ1-4	CASSAGQGYEKLFF	TGTGCCAGCAGCGCGGGACAGGGGTATGAAAAACTGTTTTTT
NA	TRBV5-1	TRBJ1-2	CASSSPDYGYTF	TGCGCCAGCAGCTCCCCAGACTATGGCTACACCTTC
TRBD2	TRBV4-2	TRBJ2-1	CASSQTSGLQFKQFF	TGTGCCAGCAGCCAAACTAGCGGACTACAATTTAAGCAGTTCTTC
TRBD1	TRBV10-3	TRBJ2-3	CAITSGQGAVGTQYF	TGTGCCATCACCTCGGGACAGGGGGCGGTTGGTACGCAGTATTTT
TRBD1	TRBV7-7	TRBJ2-5	CASSLSGGRETQYF	TGTGCCAGCAGCTTGTCAGGGGGCAGGGAGACCCAGTACTTC
NA	TRBV5-1	TRBJ2-5	CASRFYQETQYF	TGCGCCAGCAGATTCTACCAAGAGACCCAGTACTTC
TRBD2	TRBV5-1	TRBJ2-1	CASSPRGGDISYNEQFF	TGCGCCAGCAGCCCCCGGGGGGGCGACATAAGTTACAATGAGCAGTTCTTC